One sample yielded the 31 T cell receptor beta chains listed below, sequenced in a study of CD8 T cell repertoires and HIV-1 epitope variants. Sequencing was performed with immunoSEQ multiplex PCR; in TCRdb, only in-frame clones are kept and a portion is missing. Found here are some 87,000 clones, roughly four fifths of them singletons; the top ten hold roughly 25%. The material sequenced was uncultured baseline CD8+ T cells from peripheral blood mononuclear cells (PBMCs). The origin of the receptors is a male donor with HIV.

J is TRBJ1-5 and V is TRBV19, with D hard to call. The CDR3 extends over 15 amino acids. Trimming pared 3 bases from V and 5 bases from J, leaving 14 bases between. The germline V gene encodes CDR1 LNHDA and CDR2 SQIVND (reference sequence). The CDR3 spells CASSIGPVLDQPQHF. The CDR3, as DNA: TGTGCCAGTAGTATTGGCCCCGTACTTGATCAGCCCCAGCATTTT.

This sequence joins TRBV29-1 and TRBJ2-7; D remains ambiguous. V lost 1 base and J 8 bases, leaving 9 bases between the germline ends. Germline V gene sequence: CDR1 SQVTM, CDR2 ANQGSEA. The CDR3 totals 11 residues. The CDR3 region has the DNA TGCAGCGTTGAAGCCCCCCGAAAGCAGTACTTC. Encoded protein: CSVEAPRKQYF.

CDR3 sequence: CASSVGQGAGNTIYF. The CDR3 DNA sequence: TGTGCCAGCAGCGTAGGACAGGGAGCTGGAAACACCATATATTTT. The V and J genes are TRBV9 and TRBJ1-3; 7 positions match TRBD1. V dropped 0 bases and J dropped 2; count of bases not matched to a gene: 2. CDR1 and CDR2 (germline): SGDLS, YYNGEE. CDR3 length equals 15 residues.

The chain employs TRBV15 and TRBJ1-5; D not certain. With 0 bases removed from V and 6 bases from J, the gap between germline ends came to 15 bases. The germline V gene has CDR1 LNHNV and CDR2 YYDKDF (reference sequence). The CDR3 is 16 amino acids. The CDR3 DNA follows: TGTGCCACCAGCAGAGATCCGGGAGATGAGGGTCAGCCCCAGCATTTT. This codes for CATSRDPGDEGQPQHF.

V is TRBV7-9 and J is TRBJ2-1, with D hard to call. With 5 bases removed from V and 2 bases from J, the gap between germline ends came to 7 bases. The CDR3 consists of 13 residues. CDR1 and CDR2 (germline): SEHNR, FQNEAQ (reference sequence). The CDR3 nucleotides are TGTGCCAGCAGCCCGTCCACCTACAATGAGCAGTTCTTC. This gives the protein CASSPSTYNEQFF.

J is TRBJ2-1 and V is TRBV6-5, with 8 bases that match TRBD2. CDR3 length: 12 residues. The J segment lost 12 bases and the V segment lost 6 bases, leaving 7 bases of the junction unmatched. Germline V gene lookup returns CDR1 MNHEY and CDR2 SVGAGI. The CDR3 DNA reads TGTGCCAGCAGAGAGCGGGAGCTCGGGCAGTTCTTC. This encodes CASRERELGQFF.

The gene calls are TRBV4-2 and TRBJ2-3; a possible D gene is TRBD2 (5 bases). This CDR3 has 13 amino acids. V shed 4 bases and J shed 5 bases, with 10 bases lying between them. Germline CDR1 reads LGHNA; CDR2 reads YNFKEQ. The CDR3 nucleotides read TGTGCCAGCAGCCCGGACCGGGGAGATACGCAGTATTTT. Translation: CASSPDRGDTQYF.

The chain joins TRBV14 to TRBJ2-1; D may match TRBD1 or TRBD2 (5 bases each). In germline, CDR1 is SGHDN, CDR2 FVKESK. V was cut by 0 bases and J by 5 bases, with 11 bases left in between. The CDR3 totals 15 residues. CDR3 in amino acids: CASSQEIGTNNEQFF. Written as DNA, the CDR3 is TGTGCCAGCAGCCAAGAAATAGGGACCAACAATGAGCAGTTCTTC.

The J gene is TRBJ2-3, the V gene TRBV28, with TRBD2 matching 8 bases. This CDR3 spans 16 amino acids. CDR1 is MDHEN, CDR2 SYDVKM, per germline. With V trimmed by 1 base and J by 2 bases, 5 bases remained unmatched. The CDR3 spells CASSLYGGAPTDTQYF. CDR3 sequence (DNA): TGTGCCAGCAGTTTATACGGGGGGGCCCCCACAGATACGCAGTATTTT. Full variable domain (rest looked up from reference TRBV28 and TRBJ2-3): DVKVTQSSRYLVKRTGEKVFLECVQDMDHENMFWYRQDPGLGLRLIYFSYDVKMKEKGDIPEGYSVSREKKERFSLILESASTNQTSMYLCASSLYGGAPTDTQYFGPGTRLTVL.

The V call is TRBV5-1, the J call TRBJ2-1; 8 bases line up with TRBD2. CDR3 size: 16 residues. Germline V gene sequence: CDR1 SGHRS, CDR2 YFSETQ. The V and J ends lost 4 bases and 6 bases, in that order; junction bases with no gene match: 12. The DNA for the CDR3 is TGCGCCAGCAGCCAGACGCTGGCGGGAGGAATCAATGAGCAGTTCTTC. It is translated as CASSQTLAGGINEQFF.

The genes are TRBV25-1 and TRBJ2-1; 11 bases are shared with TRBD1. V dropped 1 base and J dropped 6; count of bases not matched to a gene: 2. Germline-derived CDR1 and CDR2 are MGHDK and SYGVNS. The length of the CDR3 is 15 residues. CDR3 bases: TGTGCCAGCAGTGAATTAGGGACAGGGGGCAATGAGCAGTTCTTC. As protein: CASSELGTGGNEQFF.

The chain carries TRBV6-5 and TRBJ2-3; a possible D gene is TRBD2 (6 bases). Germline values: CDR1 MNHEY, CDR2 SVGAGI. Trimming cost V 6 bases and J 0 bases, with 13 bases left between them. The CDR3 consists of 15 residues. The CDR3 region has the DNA TGTGCCAGCAGACTTAGCGGTTCTAGCACAGATACGCAGTATTTT. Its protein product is CASRLSGSSTDTQYF.

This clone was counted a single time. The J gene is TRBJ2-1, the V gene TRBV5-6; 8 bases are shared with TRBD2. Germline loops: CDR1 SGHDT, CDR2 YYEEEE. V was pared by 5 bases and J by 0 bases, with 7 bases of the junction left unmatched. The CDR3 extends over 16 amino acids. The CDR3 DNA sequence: TGTGCCAGCAGATCATTAGCGGGACCCTCCTACAATGAGCAGTTCTTC. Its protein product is CASRSLAGPSYNEQFF.

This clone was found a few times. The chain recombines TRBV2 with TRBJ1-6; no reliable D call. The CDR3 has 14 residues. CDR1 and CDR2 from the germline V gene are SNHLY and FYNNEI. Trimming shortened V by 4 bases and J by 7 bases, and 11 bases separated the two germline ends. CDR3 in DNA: TGTGCCAGCAGTGTCGGGGAAAGGAATTCACCCCTCCACTTT. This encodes CASSVGERNSPLHF.

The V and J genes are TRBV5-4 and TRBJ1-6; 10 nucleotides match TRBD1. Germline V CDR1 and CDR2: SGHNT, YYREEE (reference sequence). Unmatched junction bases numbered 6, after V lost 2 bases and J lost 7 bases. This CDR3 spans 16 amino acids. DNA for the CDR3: TGTGCCAGCAGCTTAAAACCGGGACAGGGGAATTCACCCCTCCACTTT. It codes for CASSLKPGQGNSPLHF.

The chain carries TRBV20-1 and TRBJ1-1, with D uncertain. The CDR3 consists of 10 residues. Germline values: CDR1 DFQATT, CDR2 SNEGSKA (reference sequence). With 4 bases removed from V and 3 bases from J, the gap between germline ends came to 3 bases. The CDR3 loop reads CSAMYTEAFF. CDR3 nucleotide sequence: TGCAGTGCTATGTACACTGAAGCTTTCTTT.

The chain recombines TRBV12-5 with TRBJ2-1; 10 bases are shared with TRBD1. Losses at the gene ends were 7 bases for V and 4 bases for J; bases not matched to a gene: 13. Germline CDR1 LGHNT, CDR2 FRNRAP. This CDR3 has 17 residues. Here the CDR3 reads CASATEGTGALYNEQFF. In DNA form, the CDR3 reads TGTGCTAGTGCCACGGAGGGGACAGGGGCATTATACAATGAGCAGTTCTTC.

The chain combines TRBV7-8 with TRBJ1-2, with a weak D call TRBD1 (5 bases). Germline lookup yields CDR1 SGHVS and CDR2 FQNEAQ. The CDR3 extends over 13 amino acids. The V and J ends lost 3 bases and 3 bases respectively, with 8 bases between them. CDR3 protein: CASSFRDDYGYTF. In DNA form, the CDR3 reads TGTGCCAGCAGCTTCAGGGATGACTATGGCTACACCTTC.

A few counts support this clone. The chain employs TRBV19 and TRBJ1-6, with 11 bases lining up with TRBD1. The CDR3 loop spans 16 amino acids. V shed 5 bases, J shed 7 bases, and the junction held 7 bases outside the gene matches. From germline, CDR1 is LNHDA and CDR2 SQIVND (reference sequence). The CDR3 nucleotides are TGTGCCAGTAGTTTCGGACAGGGGGCTAAAAATTCACCCCTCCACTTT. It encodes CASSFGQGAKNSPLHF. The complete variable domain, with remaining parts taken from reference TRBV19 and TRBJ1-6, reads DGGITQSPKYLFRKEGQNVTLSCEQNLNHDAMYWYRQDPGQGLRLIYYSQIVNDFQKGDIAEGYSVSREKKESFPLTVTSAQKNPTAFYLCASSFGQGAKNSPLHFGNGTRLTVT.

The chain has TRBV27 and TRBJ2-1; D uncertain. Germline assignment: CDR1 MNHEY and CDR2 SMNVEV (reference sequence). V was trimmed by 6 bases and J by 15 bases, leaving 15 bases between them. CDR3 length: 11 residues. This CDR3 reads CASRRVGVWFF. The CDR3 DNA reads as TGTGCCAGCAGAAGAGTTGGGGTGTGGTTCTTC.

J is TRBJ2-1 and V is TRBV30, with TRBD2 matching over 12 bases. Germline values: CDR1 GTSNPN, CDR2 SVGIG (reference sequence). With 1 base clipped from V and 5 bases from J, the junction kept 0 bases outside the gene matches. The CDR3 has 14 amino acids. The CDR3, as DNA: TGTGCCTGGAGTGGGACTAGCGGGGACAATGAGCAGTTCTTC. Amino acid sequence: CAWSGTSGDNEQFF. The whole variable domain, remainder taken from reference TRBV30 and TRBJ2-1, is SQTIHQWPATLVQPVGSPLSLECTVEGTSNPNLYWYRQAAGRGLQLLFYSVGIGQISSEVPQNLSASRPQDRQFILSSKKLLLSDSGFYLCAWSGTSGDNEQFFGPGTRLTVL.

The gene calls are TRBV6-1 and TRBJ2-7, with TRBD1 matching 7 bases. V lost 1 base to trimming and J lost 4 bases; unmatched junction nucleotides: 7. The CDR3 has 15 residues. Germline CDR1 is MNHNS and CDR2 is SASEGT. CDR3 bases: TGTGCCAGCAGTGAAGTTATGGCGACAGGGTACGAGCAGTACTTC. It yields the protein CASSEVMATGYEQYF.

The DNA of the CDR3 is TGTGCCAGCAGTTTTCTGGACAGGCAGTTCGACGAGCAGTACTTC. It is translated as CASSFLDRQFDEQYF. The chain uses TRBV28 and TRBJ2-7, with 7 positions matching TRBD1. The CDR3 spans 15 residues. The germline V gene has CDR1 MDHEN and CDR2 SYDVKM. J was trimmed by 5 bases and V by 3 bases; bases with no gene match: 10.

Written as DNA, the CDR3 is TGTGCCAGCAGCCAAGATAACAGGCTCGACACTGAAGCTTTCTTT. This sequence encodes CASSQDNRLDTEAFF. V usage is TRBV5-4 and J usage is TRBJ1-1; TRBD1 might be the D (5 bases). V was shortened by 4 bases and J by 3 bases, with 16 bases between the two germline ends. Germline values: CDR1 SGHNT, CDR2 YYREEE (reference sequence). This CDR3 spans 15 amino acids.

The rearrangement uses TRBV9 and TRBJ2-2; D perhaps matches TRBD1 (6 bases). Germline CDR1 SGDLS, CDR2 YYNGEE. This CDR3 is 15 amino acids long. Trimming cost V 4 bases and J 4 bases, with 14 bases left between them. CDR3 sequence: CASSPPVGATGELFF. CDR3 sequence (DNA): TGTGCCAGCAGCCCGCCTGTGGGGGCCACCGGGGAGCTGTTTTTT.

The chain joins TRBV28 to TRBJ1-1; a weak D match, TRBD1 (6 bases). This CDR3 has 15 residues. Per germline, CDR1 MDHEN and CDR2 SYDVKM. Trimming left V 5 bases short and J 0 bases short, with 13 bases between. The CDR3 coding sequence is TGTGCCAGCAGTAACCCCGGACAGTTGAACACTGAAGCTTTCTTT. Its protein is CASSNPGQLNTEAFF.

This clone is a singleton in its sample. The CDR3 reads CASSLDDYEQFF. CDR3 DNA: TGTGCCAGCAGCTTGGACGACTATGAGCAGTTCTTC. This chain uses TRBV5-5 with TRBJ2-1; D is ambiguous. CDR1 is SGHKS, CDR2 YYEKEE, per germline (reference sequence). The ends were cut back, 0 bases at V and 8 bases at J, with 6 bases in the middle. CDR3 length: 12 amino acids.

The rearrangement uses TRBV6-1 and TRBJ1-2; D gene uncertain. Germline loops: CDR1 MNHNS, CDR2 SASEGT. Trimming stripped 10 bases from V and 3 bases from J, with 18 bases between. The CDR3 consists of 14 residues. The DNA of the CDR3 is TGTGCCACCCCCCTGGGCGGCAATTACTATGGCTACACCTTC. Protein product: CATPLGGNYYGYTF.

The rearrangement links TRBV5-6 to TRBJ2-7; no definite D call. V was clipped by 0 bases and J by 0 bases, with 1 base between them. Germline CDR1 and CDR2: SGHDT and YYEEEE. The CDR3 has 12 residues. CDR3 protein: CASSLASYEQYF. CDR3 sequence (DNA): TGTGCCAGCAGCTTGGCCTCCTACGAGCAGTACTTC.

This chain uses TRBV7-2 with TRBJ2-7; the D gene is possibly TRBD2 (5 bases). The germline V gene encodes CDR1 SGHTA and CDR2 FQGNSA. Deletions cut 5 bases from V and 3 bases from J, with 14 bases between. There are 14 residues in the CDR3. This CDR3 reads CASSLGLRSYEQYF. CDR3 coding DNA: TGTGCCAGCAGCCTTGGACTTAGAAGCTACGAGCAGTACTTC.

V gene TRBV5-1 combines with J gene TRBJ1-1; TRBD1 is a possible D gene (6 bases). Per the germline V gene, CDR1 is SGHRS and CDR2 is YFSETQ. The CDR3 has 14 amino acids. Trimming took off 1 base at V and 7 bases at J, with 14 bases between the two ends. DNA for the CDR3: TGCGCCAGCAGCTTGAACAGGGAGGCCCTTGAAGCTTTCTTT. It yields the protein CASSLNREALEAFF.